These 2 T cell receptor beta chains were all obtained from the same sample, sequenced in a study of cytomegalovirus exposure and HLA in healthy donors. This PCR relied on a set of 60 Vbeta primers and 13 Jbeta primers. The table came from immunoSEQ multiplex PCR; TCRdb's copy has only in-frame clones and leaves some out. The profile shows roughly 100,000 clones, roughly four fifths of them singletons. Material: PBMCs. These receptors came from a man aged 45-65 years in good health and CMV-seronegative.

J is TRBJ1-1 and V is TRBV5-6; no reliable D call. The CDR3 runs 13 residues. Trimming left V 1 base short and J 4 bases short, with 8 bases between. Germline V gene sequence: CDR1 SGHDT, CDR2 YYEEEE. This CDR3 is CASSLLRSTEAFF. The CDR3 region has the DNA TGTGCCAGCAGCTTGTTACGGAGCACTGAAGCTTTCTTT. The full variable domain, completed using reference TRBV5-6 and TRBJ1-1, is DAGVTQSPTHLIKTRGQQVTLRCSPKSGHDTVSWYQQALGQGPQFIFQYYEEEERQRGNFPDRFSGHQFPNYSSELNVNALLLGDSALYLCASSLLRSTEAFFGQGTRLTVV.

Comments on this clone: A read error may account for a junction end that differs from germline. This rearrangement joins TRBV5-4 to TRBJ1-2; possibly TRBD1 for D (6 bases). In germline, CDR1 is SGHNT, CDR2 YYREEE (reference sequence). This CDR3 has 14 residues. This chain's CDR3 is CASSPRTANYGYTF. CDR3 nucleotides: TGTGCCAGCAGCCCCCGGACAGCTAATTATGGCTACACCTTC.